This record looks at one T cell receptor beta chain sequence and its context. Its antigen target is currently unknown. Per-base quality was not reported, and no clone a single base away is much larger than it. The cohort consisted of 600 to 700 healthy bone marrow donors. At the time of sampling, every cohort member was nominally healthy, though immune exposures that went unrecorded were likely present. The donor tested CMV seropositive and was one of the 289 seropositive cohort members. A peripheral blood sample was provided by each donor, and peripheral blood mononuclear cells were used for TCR beta sequencing. Genomic DNA was extracted from the blood cell samples with the Qiagen DNeasy Blood Extraction Kit. The data originate from a study of cytomegalovirus exposure and HLA in healthy donors (dated by TCRdb to 2017 to 2019). Regarding the study in general: An earlier analysis of roughly 500 of the donors reported roughly 300 Gb of sequence data and 117 million unique TCR beta sequences obtained from about 180 million T cells. An early release covering 550 to 650 HLA-typed donors comprised approximately 290 gigabases of sequencing data and 85 million to 100 million unique TCR sequences. Of the 398 genotyped donors, 81% were placed in the genetic ancestry cluster associated with self-reported Caucasian donors. The study aimed to test whether cataloging public T cell receptors could reveal signatures of past pathogen exposure. The T cell repertoires of roughly 660 subjects were profiled by immunosequencing and related to cytomegalovirus serostatus. A separate validation cohort of over 95 different subjects was used in addition to the 666-subject first cohort. The study combined high-throughput TCR immunosequencing, statistical association of individual TCRs with disease status, and machine learning to predict cytomegalovirus infection status. A later analysis re-examined previously published TCR beta repertoires from roughly 720 donors and added high-resolution HLA genotyping to investigate patterns of TCR occurrence. Rather than using new phenotypic data, the later analysis identified candidate immune exposures from TCR beta sequences and from how often those sequences occurred across donors. To decide whether each TCR beta V gene segment behaved as functional or pseudogenic, an earlier analysis of several hundred of the donors relied on high-throughput TCR beta sequencing. Donor age, sex, ethnicity and CMV serostatus were compiled alongside the repertoire data. In a later genetic analysis, genome-wide SNP genotypes for about three fifths of the roughly 670 donors were used, and that subset was treated as a discovery cohort. All discovery cohort repertoires had been generated using a single sequencing platform. HLA typing included class I and class II loci at four-digit resolution. The number of donors typed differed by locus, with 629-630 for A, B, C, DRB1 and DQB1, roughly 520 for DQA1, over 600 for DPA1, and some 440 for DPB1. Several DR-DQ haplotypes were treated as single units for association and clustering because of strong linkage in the cohort. Among about 400 genotyped donors of the cohort, an average of around 250,000 unique TCR beta nucleotide sequences was sequenced per donor, of which about 18% were non-productive. Overall study outcomes, separate from this receptor: In vitro tests confirmed that a few of the cytomegalovirus-associated TCR beta chains recognize cytomegalovirus antigens. When HLA alleles, especially DR and DQ, strongly co-occurred, TCR associations were difficult to assign to individual alleles. Because counts were too low, about 18 rarely observed V segments, including chromosome 9 orphons, were excluded from the earlier analysis of about 500 of the donors. According to the authors, the approach could potentially be generalized to other disease states and immunological phenotypes. Roughly uniform sequencing depth across donors was assumed in presence/absence analyses, although this assumption may not hold. While some public TCRs were present in many individuals, most TCR sequences turned up only very rarely across donors. A group of highly shared sequence variants was considered likely to be a technical artifact of the sequencing pipeline. Because the 87-base-pair reads could not distinguish some IMGT-functional V segments, including TRBV6-2 and TRBV6-3, those segments were excluded. According to a later analysis, parvovirus B19, influenza, CMV and Epstein-Barr virus appeared linked to several top co-occurrence clusters. For the cohort, immune exposure information was limited to CMV serostatus. In a later analysis, HLA-associated TCR beta chains showed more clonal expansion and lower generation probabilities than non-associated chains that were equally common. In an earlier analysis of around 600 of the donors, most TCR beta V segments were observed in productive rearrangements about 90% or about 30% of the time, broadly matching IMGT annotations. The study gave a list of about 160 TCR beta chains associated with cytomegalovirus. The cohort was sequenced for TCR beta chains only, and without alpha or paired-chain data the features that could be detected were limited. In both the original and validation cohorts, the classifier was reported to diagnose cytomegalovirus status with high specificity and sensitivity. Specific HLA alleles were associated with 16,951 TCR beta sequences at a false discovery rate of 0.05 in a later analysis. A further reported finding was that TCR beta sequences accurately predicted the HLA-A and HLA-B alleles for most subjects in the first cohort. In a later analysis, TCR association rates were found to vary across HLA loci, with the most associated TCRs seen for DRB1 alleles and the fewest for HLA-C alleles. Correlated functional status among segregating V segments might reflect linkage disequilibrium, but an unknown experimental factor could not be ruled out. Compared with the roughly 600-donor mean, donors in an Asian-associated ancestry cluster had fewer N-insertions in productive TCRs, according to a later genetic analysis. Because some donors lacked HLA typing at each locus, the association tests relied only on the typed subset. An association between a missense DCLRE1C variant and V-gene and J-gene trimming of TCR beta chains was found in a later genetic analysis and replicated in an independent cohort. A later analysis found that most CMV-associated TCR beta chains appeared HLA-restricted, with HLA associations seemingly driven largely by CMV exposure.

Library prep was done by the immunoSEQ multiplex PCR assay. A mixture of 60 forward primers for TCR Vbeta segments and 13 reverse primers for TCR Jbeta segments was used in the multiplex PCR. The CDR3 region of rearranged TCR beta genes was amplified from genomic DNA with a multiplex PCR assay. The amplified TCR beta libraries were sequenced on the Illumina HiSeq System as 87-base-pair reads. Processing in the source paper ran as follows. Across the roughly 700 repertoires, a later analysis counted tens of millions of unique TCR beta chains, about 10 million of which were shared by at least two donors. Raw reads were error-corrected and collapsed into unique sequences by a nearest-neighbor algorithm in which closely related sequences were merged to remove PCR and sequencing errors. V, D and J gene segments were assigned by aligning CDR3 sequences to IMGT reference sequences. For a sequence to be retained, at least a six-nucleotide match to both a V gene segment and a J gene segment was required. Rearrangements were called productive when the CDR3 lacked stop codons and stayed in frame with V and J; all others were non-productive. Following IMGT convention, CDR3 was defined as the stretch from the second conserved V-encoded cysteine up to the conserved J-encoded phenylalanine. The earlier analysis of about 610 of the donors excluded any sequence lacking an unambiguous match to a single V gene segment. In an earlier analysis of approximately 590 of the donors, a V segment was called functional when productive rearrangements were above 56.7%, and segregating when the standard deviation between donors exceeded 5%. To diagnose cytomegalovirus status from the catalog of TCR beta chain sequences, a statistical classification framework was built. In a later analysis, V and J genes were assigned by comparing TCR nucleotide sequences against IMGT/GENE-DB human TR gene sequences. The TCRdist pipeline was used in a later analysis to assign CDR3 sequences and most-parsimonious VDJ recombination scenarios. In a later analysis, every TCR beta chain was defined by the combination of its CDR3 amino acid sequence and its V-gene family, and reads without a unique V-gene family were dropped. To address suspected cross-contamination and a sequencing artifact, a later analysis removed under 600 highly shared, low-generation-probability nucleotide sequences. A later analysis calculated a clonal expansion index for each public chain from normalized within-repertoire ranks of inferred template counts. In a later analysis, generation probabilities were computed with a VDJ recombination model fitted to out-of-frame rearrangements, and the resulting probabilities were checked against IGoR. In a later analysis, hypergeometric tests were used to score TCR-TCR, TCR-HLA and TCR-CMV co-occurrence, with a repertoire-size bias correction applied to TCR pairs. In a later analysis, false discovery rates were estimated by permuting HLA or CMV assignments 20 times. A later analysis grouped co-occurring TCRs with DBSCAN, adding TCRdist sequence similarity when clustering within HLA-allele-positive subsets. Co-occurrence clustering excluded repertoires with fewer than 30,000 or more than 120,000 public chains, plus five with anomalous nucleotide sharing. In its TCRdb copy, this immuneACCESS table keeps in-frame sequences only and misses some clones. Where compared with another copy, unresolved V genes explain less than half of these, and the others have no known cause. V and J calls and clone size are given by that table; D and trimming were obtained from the DNA. The sample table records approximately 120,000 clones; over 60% of these occur just once. The ten largest account for approximately 9.9% of the sample.

The germline V gene (reference sequence) specifies DFQATT as CDR1 and SNEGSKA as CDR2. The CDR3 sequence holds 11 residues, the cysteine and phenylalanine included. Kept here is only the CDR3 DNA, which spans 33 bases and is read in frame from base 1. The germline ends are 6 bases apart after V is trimmed by 1 base and J by 6 bases. The chain is made from TRBV20-1 and TRBJ1-1; the D segment cannot be called with confidence. The receptor comes from a man aged 40-50 years in good health and CMV-seropositive. Sequenced sample: PBMCs. The CDR3 region has the sequence CSARAIPEAFF. In nucleotide form, the sequence is TGCAGTGCTAGAGCCATTCCTGAAGCTTTCTTT.